Presented here are 8 T cell receptor beta chains from one specimen sequenced in a study of cytomegalovirus exposure and HLA in healthy donors. Primers: 60 Vbeta forward and 13 Jbeta reverse. Assay: immunoSEQ multiplex PCR; the TCRdb copy retains only in-frame clones and omits some. The sample has some 130,000 clones, 70% to 80% seen once; the top ten hold around 2%. What was sequenced was PBMCs. Receptors originate from a man aged 30-40 years in good health and CMV-seronegative.

This chain connects TRBV12-2 to TRBJ1-2; TRBD1 is taken as the D call from the table, unchecked against the DNA. TRBV12-2 counts as a pseudogene. The CDR3 contains 16 residues. CDR3 sequence reads: CASRFSLRTVGYGYTF. The CDR3, as DNA: TGTGCAAGTCGCTTTTCCTTAAGGACAGTCGGCTATGGCTACACCTTC.

The rearrangement links TRBV29-1 to TRBJ2-5; TRBD1 agrees at 7 bases. The end of the DNA is better explained by TRBJ2-7, so the J call may be wrong. Germline V CDR1 and CDR2: SQVTM, ANQGSEA. CDR3 size: 12 residues. The CDR3 sequence is CSVERDSREQYF. The CDR3 DNA follows: TGCAGCGTTGAACGGGACAGTCGCGAGCAGTACTTC.

The chain couples TRBV7-8 to TRBJ1-5, with D possibly being TRBD1 (5 bases). The CDR3 sequence is 19 residues long. V lost 1 base to trimming and J lost 0 bases, with 19 bases between them. Germline V CDR1 and CDR2: SGHVS, FQNEAQ. CDR3 loop: CASSLVGPSEILSNQPQHF. CDR3 DNA: TGTGCCAGCAGCTTAGTGGGGCCCTCGGAAATCCTTAGCAATCAGCCCCAGCATTTT.

The chain uses TRBV5-1 and TRBJ2-7; 11 nucleotides agree with TRBD2. The CDR3 is made up of 18 amino acids. V shed 0 bases and J 2 bases; nucleotides not matched to a gene: 10. Germline CDR1 and CDR2: SGHRS and YFSETQ. The CDR3 DNA reads TGCGCCAGCAGCTTGGGGCAGCTCGGACTAGCGGGCCCCTACGAGCAGTACTTC. Residues: CASSLGQLGLAGPYEQYF.

The V gene is TRBV28, the J gene TRBJ2-5; TRBD1 agrees at 10 bases. Germline CDR1 is MDHEN and CDR2 is SYDVKM. The V and J ends lost 8 bases and 0 bases, in that order; junction bases with no gene match: 0. CDR3 size: 13 residues. This CDR3 reads CASGTGDQETQYF. The CDR3 DNA sequence: TGTGCCAGCGGGACAGGGGACCAAGAGACCCAGTACTTC.

J is TRBJ1-1 and V is TRBV6-5; TRBD1 matches at 8 bases. Losses at the gene ends were 2 bases for V and 12 bases for J; bases not matched to a gene: 5. CDR1 and CDR2 from the germline V gene are MNHEY and SVGAGI. This CDR3 has 12 residues. The CDR3 sequence is CASSYRDRPTFF. In DNA form, the CDR3 reads TGTGCCAGCAGTTACCGGGACAGGCCAACTTTCTTT.

The chain has TRBV27 and TRBJ2-1, with D possibly TRBD2 on 6 matching bases. From germline, CDR1 is MNHEY and CDR2 SMNVEV (reference sequence). The V and J ends lost 3 bases and 7 bases respectively, with 16 bases between them. This CDR3 has 15 amino acids. The CDR3 sequence: CASSFVDSRGNEQFF. Written as DNA, the CDR3 is TGTGCCAGCAGTTTCGTAGACTCACGGGGGAATGAGCAGTTCTTC.

The J gene is TRBJ2-1, the V gene TRBV28, with 13 bases aligning to TRBD2. Germline CDR1 is MDHEN and CDR2 is SYDVKM. The J segment lost 6 bases and the V segment lost 4 bases, leaving 3 bases of the junction unmatched. This CDR3 has 15 amino acids. CDR3 bases: TGTGCCAGCAGTTCCTGGACTAGCGGGAGCAATGAGCAGTTCTTC. It translates to CASSSWTSGSNEQFF.